A single sample gave rise to the 30 T cell receptor beta chains below, sequenced in a study of T-cell reconstitution after alpha-beta-depleted transplantation in children. Unique molecular identifiers were incorporated into the prepared TCRbeta library. MiXCR, applied by TCRdb to the PCR reads, yields one record per CDR3 protein. The table has 200,000 to 250,000 distinct CDR3 sequences, approximately 24% seen once. Sequences were derived from PBMCs, mostly from graft donor cells, sampled 360 days after TCRalphabeta/CD19-depleted stem cell transplant. Receptors originate from a female patient aged 2 to 10 who had a stem cell transplant for congenital amegakaryocytic thrombocytopenia, so the T cells may come from the graft donor.

For the CDR3, the DNA is TGTGCCAGTAGAAGGGACCTAGGAAGATCCGGCTACACCTTC. This encodes CASRRDLGRSGYTF. The chain uses TRBV19 and TRBJ1-2; a weak D match, TRBD1 (5 bases). The germline CDR1 and CDR2 sequences are LNHDA and SQIVND (reference sequence). The CDR3 is 14 amino acids. Deletions cut 6 bases from V and 8 bases from J, with 19 bases between.

This chain joins TRBV5-1 and TRBJ2-7; D possibly corresponds to TRBD1 (5 bases). Germline loops: CDR1 SGHRS, CDR2 YFSETQ. V lost 7 bases to trimming and J lost 2 bases, with 22 bases between them. The CDR3 covers 16 residues. The CDR3 DNA follows: TGCGCCAGCCACGAAAACCCACCCGGACACACCTACGAGCAGTACTTC. This sequence encodes CASHENPPGHTYEQYF.

This clonotype was picked up many times. The J gene is TRBJ1-1, the V gene TRBV3-1; no definite D call. This CDR3 spans 13 amino acids. Germline CDR1 reads LGHDT; CDR2 reads YNNKEL (reference sequence). The V end lost 3 bases, the J end lost 7 bases, and 12 bases lay between the germline ends. The CDR3 loop is CASSQVEQREAFF. The CDR3 coding sequence is TGTGCCAGCAGCCAGGTCGAACAGCGTGAAGCTTTCTTT.

This clonotype has at least ten counts. The chain links TRBV5-1 to TRBJ1-3; D gene ambiguous. The CDR3 spans 16 residues. Germline V CDR1 and CDR2: SGHRS, YFSETQ. V lost 4 bases and J lost 2, with 16 bases in between. DNA for the CDR3: TGCGCCAGCAGCAGCTCGCTGGGGTCACCTGGAAACACCATATATTTT. Its translation: CASSSSLGSPGNTIYF.

This clonotype has a handful of counts. This chain links TRBV5-1 with TRBJ2-2; 9 bases are a match to TRBD1. Germline lookup yields CDR1 SGHRS and CDR2 YFSETQ. J lost 0 bases, V lost 8 bases, and 2 bases had no gene match. The CDR3 consists of 14 residues. The CDR3 spells CASRTGANTGELFF. In DNA, the CDR3 is TGCGCCAGTAGGACAGGGGCGAACACCGGGGAGCTGTTTTTT.

This clonotype was counted a few times. The chain recombines TRBV2 with TRBJ2-3, with no clear D. Germline V CDR1 and CDR2: SNHLY, FYNNEI. This CDR3 spans 13 amino acids. V was trimmed by 3 bases and J by 5 bases, leaving 9 bases between them. In DNA form, the CDR3 reads TGTGCCAGCAGTGATTTTATGAAAGATACGCAGTATTTT. It codes for CASSDFMKDTQYF.

The genes are TRBV4-3 and TRBJ2-1, with D perhaps matching TRBD1 or TRBD2 (5 bases each). The V gene lost 4 bases and the J gene lost 8 bases, with 24 bases spanning the gap. Germline V gives CDR1 LGHNA, CDR2 YSLEER. The CDR3 has 17 residues. The CDR3 nucleotides are TGCGCCAGCAGCCGTAGGGTAGGAGGTGGGGCTACCGATGAGCAGTTCTTC. Its translation is CASSRRVGGGATDEQFF.

This chain links TRBV18 with TRBJ2-1, with 8 bases lining up with TRBD2. The CDR3 contains 14 residues. From germline, CDR1 is KGHSH and CDR2 LQKENI. Losses at the gene ends were 2 bases for V and 5 bases for J; bases not matched to a gene: 2. The CDR3: CASSPKRENNEQFF. CDR3 coding DNA: TGTGCCAGCTCACCAAAGCGGGAGAACAATGAGCAGTTCTTC.

Of note for this clonotype: This may come from a read error, since a much larger clone is one base off. The conserved phenylalanine or tryptophan is not found at the CDR3 terminus, so this likely reflects a read error. The chain employs TRBV5-1 and TRBJ1-1, with D tentatively TRBD1 (5 bases). Trimming took 1 base from V and 1 from J, leaving 14 bases between them. CDR3 size: 16 residues. Germline CDR1 SGHRS, CDR2 YFSETQ. The CDR3 coding sequence is TGCGCCAGCAGCTTGAGGTCGATGGGGCAGAACACTGAAGCTTTCTGT. Translation gives CASSLRSMGQNTEAFC.

V and J are TRBV9 and TRBJ2-3, with 7 bases matching TRBD1. There are 16 residues in the CDR3. Per the germline V gene, CDR1 is SGDLS and CDR2 is YYNGEE. The trim removed 3 bases at V and 1 base at J, leaving 8 bases unmatched. CDR3: CASSGGTVFGTDTQYF. The CDR3 region has the DNA TGTGCCAGCAGCGGGGGGACAGTCTTCGGCACAGATACGCAGTATTTT.

The CDR3 loop is CASRFYGTASNEQFF. In DNA form, the CDR3 reads TGTGCCAGCAGGTTCTACGGGACTGCCTCCAATGAGCAGTTCTTC. The rearrangement joins TRBV28 to TRBJ2-1; the D gene is possibly TRBD2 (6 bases). Germline CDR1 and CDR2: MDHEN and SYDVKM. This CDR3 is built from 15 residues. The germline V and J ends were trimmed by 6 bases and 6 bases, with 18 bases remaining between them.

With respect to this clonotype: Since the CDR3 does not end with the conserved phenylalanine or tryptophan, this likely comes from a read error. The rearrangement links TRBV28 to TRBJ2-2; weak D call: TRBD2 (6 bases). Germline loops: CDR1 MDHEN, CDR2 SYDVKM. The V end lost 2 bases, the J end lost 7 bases, and 8 bases lay between the germline ends. The CDR3 sequence is 13 residues long. CDR3 region: CASSLLRDGELFV. The CDR3 DNA sequence: TGTGCCAGCAGTTTACTGCGGGACGGGGAGCTGTTTGTT.

The V and J genes are TRBV30 and TRBJ2-1; TRBD1 matches at 11 bases. Germline assignment: CDR1 GTSNPN and CDR2 SVGIG (reference sequence). With 4 bases clipped from V and 5 bases from J, the junction kept 4 bases outside the gene matches. The CDR3 length is 14 residues. The CDR3 region has the DNA TGTGCCTGGACCGCGGACAGGGGGCACAATGAGCAGTTCTTC. Translated: CAWTADRGHNEQFF.

Only a few counts were recorded for this clonotype. V and J are TRBV20-1 and TRBJ2-1; weak D call: TRBD2 (6 bases). V lost 3 bases and J 0 bases, leaving 12 bases between the germline ends. There are 15 residues in the CDR3. Germline V CDR1 and CDR2: DFQATT, SNEGSKA (reference sequence). The CDR3 coding sequence is TGCAGTGCTAGCCCCGGGAGTGGCTCCTACAATGAGCAGTTCTTC. Its translation: CSASPGSGSYNEQFF.

This clonotype was seen repeatedly, ten times or more. The chain joins TRBV20-1 to TRBJ1-1, with D possibly being TRBD1 (5 bases). Germline CDR1 and CDR2: DFQATT and SNEGSKA (reference sequence). This CDR3 is 14 amino acids long. V was trimmed by 1 base and J by 0 bases, leaving 9 bases between them. The CDR3, as DNA: TGCAGTGCTAGAGTGGGGGGTCTGAACACTGAAGCTTTCTTT. It translates to CSARVGGLNTEAFF.

This rearrangement joins TRBV7-9 to TRBJ1-4, with D possibly matching TRBD1 (6 bases). Germline CDR1 SEHNR, CDR2 FQNEAQ (reference sequence). V was shortened by 3 bases and J by 5 bases, with 10 bases between the two germline ends. This CDR3 is built from 14 residues. CDR3 region: CASSLGHLNEKLFF. The CDR3 DNA sequence: TGTGCCAGCAGCTTGGGACACCTAAATGAAAAACTGTTTTTT.

This clonotype was found a few times. The V gene is TRBV11-3, the J gene TRBJ2-7; 9 bases are shared with TRBD2. Trimming took 0 bases from V and 0 from J; bases not matched to a gene: 6. The germline gives CDR1 SGHNT, CDR2 YENEEA. The CDR3 has 17 amino acids. Here the CDR3 DNA reads TGTGCCAGCAGCTTAGAATCTAGCGGGGTATACTCCTACGAGCAGTACTTC. Its translation: CASSLESSGVYSYEQYF.

The chain carries TRBV4-3 and TRBJ2-7, with D perhaps being TRBD1 or TRBD2 (5 bases each). V dropped 1 base and J dropped 2 bases, with 15 bases sitting between them. The CDR3 is 16 residues long. Germline CDR1 and CDR2: LGHNA and YSLEER. CDR3 nucleotide sequence: TGCGCCAGCAGCCAAGGTCCCGGGACCCTACCCTACGAGCAGTACTTC. Translating it yields CASSQGPGTLPYEQYF.

The genes are TRBV21-1 and TRBJ2-1. TRBV21-1 is termed a pseudogene. This CDR3 comprises 12 residues. The CDR3 DNA is TGTGCCCACCCAGACCCCTCCAATGAGCAGTTCTTC. It specifies CAHPDPSNEQFF.

This clonotype was detected many times. This chain links TRBV12-3 or TRBV12-4 with TRBJ2-5; D is tentatively TRBD1 or TRBD2 (5 bases each). The CDR3 has 14 residues. Trimming stripped 3 bases from V and 2 bases from J, with 10 bases between. In DNA, the CDR3 is TGTGCCAGCAGTTTGGGGACGGGACAAGAGACCCAGTACTTC. Amino acids: CASSLGTGQETQYF.

Only a few counts were recorded for this clonotype. The rearrangement uses TRBV7-2 and TRBJ2-7, with 9 bases aligning to TRBD1. J was trimmed by 3 bases and V by 1 base; bases with no gene match: 7. CDR1 SGHTA and CDR2 FQGNSA come from the germline V gene. CDR3 length: 16 residues. The CDR3 reads CASSLVGGQGLYEQYF. Written as DNA, the CDR3 is TGTGCCAGCAGCTTAGTAGGGGGACAGGGACTCTACGAGCAGTACTTC.

The chain couples TRBV20-1 to TRBJ1-1; weak D call: TRBD1 (5 bases). The CDR3 is made up of 14 amino acids. The V gene lost 0 bases and the J gene lost 4 bases, with 12 bases spanning the gap. Germline lookup yields CDR1 DFQATT and CDR2 SNEGSKA (reference sequence). The CDR3 here is CSARDAGRITEAFF. The CDR3 nucleotides are TGCAGTGCTAGAGACGCAGGGAGAATCACTGAAGCTTTCTTT.

This CDR3 is CASSLMSGRTYEQYF. The CDR3 coding sequence is TGTGCCAGCAGTTTAATGAGTGGCCGAACCTACGAGCAGTACTTC. V gene TRBV27 combines with J gene TRBJ2-7, with D unclear. CDR1 and CDR2 from the germline V gene are MNHEY and SMNVEV (reference sequence). The CDR3 has 15 residues. V gave up 2 bases and J gave up 2 bases, with 13 bases separating them.

The V gene is TRBV5-1, the J gene TRBJ2-4; D call uncertain. V lost 0 bases and J 5 bases, leaving 6 bases between the germline ends. This CDR3 has 13 amino acids. CDR1 SGHRS and CDR2 YFSETQ come from the germline V gene. This chain's CDR3 is CASSLDIENIQYF. DNA of the CDR3: TGCGCCAGCAGCTTGGACATCGAAAACATTCAGTACTTC.

This clonotype was seen only a few times. The chain uses TRBV15 and TRBJ2-1; D unclear. In germline, CDR1 is LNHNV, CDR2 YYDKDF (reference sequence). V lost 1 base, J lost 7 bases, and 11 bases lay in between. This CDR3 is 14 amino acids long. CDR3 sequence reads: CATSRVYMKNEQFF. DNA for the CDR3: TGTGCCACCAGCAGAGTTTACATGAAAAATGAGCAGTTCTTC.

The chain recombines TRBV5-1 with TRBJ2-3; the D gene is possibly TRBD2 (6 bases). The CDR3 extends over 14 amino acids. V was shortened by 4 bases and J by 2 bases, with 11 bases between the two germline ends. The V gene's germline CDR1 is SGHRS and CDR2 YFSETQ. The DNA of the CDR3 is TGCGCCAGCAGCCCGGGACTGTTCACAGATACGCAGTATTTT. It is translated as CASSPGLFTDTQYF.

This sequence joins TRBV15 and TRBJ2-3, with no clear D. Trimming shortened V by 2 bases and J by 2 bases, and 8 bases separated the two germline ends. Germline CDR1 reads LNHNV; CDR2 reads YYDKDF (reference sequence). This CDR3 region has 14 residues. In DNA, the CDR3 is TGTGCCACCAGCAGAAGACACCACACAGATACGCAGTATTTT. Its translation is CATSRRHHTDTQYF.

This clonotype appeared a few times. This chain links TRBV20-1 with TRBJ2-1; D is possibly TRBD1 (6 bases). Germline V CDR1 and CDR2: DFQATT, SNEGSKA (reference sequence). V gave up 7 bases and J gave up 2 bases, with 9 bases separating them. The CDR3 runs 12 residues. The CDR3 protein is CSVHRAYNEQFF. The CDR3 nucleotides read TGCAGTGTTCACAGGGCCTACAATGAGCAGTTCTTC.

This clonotype is a singleton in its sample. The chain recombines TRBV30 with TRBJ2-5, with D possibly being TRBD1 (5 bases). Trimming removed 0 bases at V and 5 bases at J, with 10 bases between. Germline values: CDR1 GTSNPN, CDR2 SVGIG (reference sequence). The CDR3 length is 13 residues. The CDR3 sequence: CAWSVQGGETQYF. The CDR3 nucleotides are TGTGCCTGGAGTGTCCAGGGTGGGGAGACCCAGTACTTC.

The chain employs TRBV7-8 and TRBJ2-2; D unresolved. V lost 2 bases to trimming and J lost 1 base, with 17 bases between them. Germline V gene lookup returns CDR1 SGHVS and CDR2 FQNEAQ. The CDR3 length is 18 residues. DNA for the CDR3: TGTGCCAGCAGCTTAAGGTTCGGGCCGTTAAAGAACACCGGGGAGCTGTTTTTT. Its protein is CASSLRFGPLKNTGELFF.